The present T cell receptor beta chain was sequenced within a study of TIL therapy for anti-PD-1-resistant metastatic lung cancer. Study-wide background: Most patients had lung adenocarcinoma. Tumors carried a median about 1.6 non-synonymous mutations per megabase.

As to time point: pre-treatment sample, taken before nivolumab and TIL therapy. Tumor tissue came from excised metastases, mostly pleural nodules or supraclavicular lymph nodes. Progressing patients received lymphodepletion, expanded TIL infusion and IL-2. This was the immunoSEQ v3 assay. Using immunoSEQ multiplex PCR, the repertoire was profiled, and TCRdb retains in-frame clones only, with some absent. The sample lists more than 90,000 clones; 50% to 70% were seen once. The source is a person aged 25 to 80 with non-small cell lung cancer. The material was tumor tissue, obtained at baseline.

In DNA form, the CDR3 reads TGTGCCAGCTCACCATACGAGCAGTACTTC. As protein: CASSPYEQYF. The chain joins TRBV18 to TRBJ2-7; D call uncertain. The CDR3 extends over 10 amino acids. CDR1 and CDR2 from the germline V gene are KGHSH and LQKENI. The V end lost 2 bases, the J end lost 4 bases, and 0 bases lay between the germline ends.